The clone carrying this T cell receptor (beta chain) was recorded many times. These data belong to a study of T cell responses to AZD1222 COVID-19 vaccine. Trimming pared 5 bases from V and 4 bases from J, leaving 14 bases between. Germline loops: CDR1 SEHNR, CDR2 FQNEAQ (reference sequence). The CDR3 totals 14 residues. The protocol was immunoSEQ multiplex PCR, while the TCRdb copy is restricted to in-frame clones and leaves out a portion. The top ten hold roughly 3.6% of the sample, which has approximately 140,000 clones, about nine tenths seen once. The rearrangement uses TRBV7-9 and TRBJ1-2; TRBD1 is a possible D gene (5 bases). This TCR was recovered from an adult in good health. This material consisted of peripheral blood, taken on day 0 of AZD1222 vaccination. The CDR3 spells CASSQGGGAYGYTF. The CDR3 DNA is TGTGCCAGCAGCCAGGGCGGAGGGGCCTATGGCTACACCTTC. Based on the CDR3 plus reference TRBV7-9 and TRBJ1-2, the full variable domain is DTGVSQNPRHKITKRGQNVTFRCDPISEHNRLYWYRQTLGQGPEFLTYFQNEAQLEKSRLLSDRFSAERPKGSFSTLEIQRTEQGDSAMYLCASSQGGGAYGYTFGSGTRLTVV.